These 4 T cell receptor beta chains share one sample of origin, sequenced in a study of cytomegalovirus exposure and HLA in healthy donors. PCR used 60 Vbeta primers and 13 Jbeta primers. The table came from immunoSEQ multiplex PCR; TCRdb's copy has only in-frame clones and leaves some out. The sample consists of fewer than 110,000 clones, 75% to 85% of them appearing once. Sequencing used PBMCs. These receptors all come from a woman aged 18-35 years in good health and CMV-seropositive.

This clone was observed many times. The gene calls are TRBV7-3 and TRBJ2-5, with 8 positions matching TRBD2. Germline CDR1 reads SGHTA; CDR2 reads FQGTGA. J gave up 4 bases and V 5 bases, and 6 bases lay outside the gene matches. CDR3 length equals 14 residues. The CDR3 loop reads CASSRLAYGETQYF. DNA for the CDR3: TGTGCCAGCAGCCGACTAGCGTATGGAGAGACCCAGTACTTC.

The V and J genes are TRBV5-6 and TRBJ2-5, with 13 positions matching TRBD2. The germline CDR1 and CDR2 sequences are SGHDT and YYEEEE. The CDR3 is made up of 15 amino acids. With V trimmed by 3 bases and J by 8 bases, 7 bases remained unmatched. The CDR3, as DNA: TGTGCCAGCAGCTCCGAACTAGCGGGGGGGGGTACCCAGTACTTC. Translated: CASSSELAGGGTQYF. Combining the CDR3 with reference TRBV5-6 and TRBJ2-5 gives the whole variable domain DAGVTQSPTHLIKTRGQQVTLRCSPKSGHDTVSWYQQALGQGPQFIFQYYEEEERQRGNFPDRFSGHQFPNYSSELNVNALLLGDSALYLCASSSELAGGGTQYFGPGTRLLVL.

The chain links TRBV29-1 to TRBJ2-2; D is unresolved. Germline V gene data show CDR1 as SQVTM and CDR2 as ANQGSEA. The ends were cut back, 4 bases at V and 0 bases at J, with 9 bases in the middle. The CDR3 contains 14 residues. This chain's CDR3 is CSVVRQSNTGELFF. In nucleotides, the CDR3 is TGCAGCGTTGTCAGACAATCGAACACCGGGGAGCTGTTTTTT.

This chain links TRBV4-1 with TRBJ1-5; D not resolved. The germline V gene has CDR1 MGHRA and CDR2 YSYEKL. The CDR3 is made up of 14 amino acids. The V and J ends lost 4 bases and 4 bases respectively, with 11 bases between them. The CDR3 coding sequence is TGCGCCAGCAGCCCCCTGTTCGGGAATCAGCCCCAGCATTTT. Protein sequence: CASSPLFGNQPQHF.